This entry lists 26 T cell receptor beta chains sequenced from one sample in a study of blood T cell repertoires in COVID-19. Profiling relied on immunoSEQ multiplex PCR, and the TCRdb table lists in-frame clones only, not all of them. Of a few hundred thousand clones in the sample, around 88% were seen once. Material: peripheral blood. Receptor source: a woman aged 25 to 39 who had recovered from COVID-19.

The rearrangement joins TRBV11-2 to TRBJ1-4, with D possibly TRBD1 on 6 matching bases. This CDR3 spans 14 amino acids. Germline V gene lookup returns CDR1 SGHAT and CDR2 FQNNGV. V lost 1 base, J lost 4 bases, and 7 bases lay in between. The DNA of the CDR3 is TGTGCCAGCAGCTTAGGAGGGGGTAATGAAAAACTGTTTTTT. Translating it yields CASSLGGGNEKLFF.

This rearrangement joins TRBV28 to TRBJ2-1; D is undetermined. This CDR3 contains 11 residues. Trimming pared 2 bases from V and 10 bases from J, leaving 6 bases between. CDR1 is MDHEN, CDR2 SYDVKM, per germline. The CDR3 loop reads CASSLRREQFF. Written as DNA, the CDR3 is TGTGCCAGCAGTTTACGGCGGGAGCAGTTCTTC. The complete variable domain, with remaining parts taken from reference TRBV28 and TRBJ2-1, reads DVKVTQSSRYLVKRTGEKVFLECVQDMDHENMFWYRQDPGLGLRLIYFSYDVKMKEKGDIPEGYSVSREKKERFSLILESASTNQTSMYLCASSLRREQFFGPGTRLTVL.

V and J are TRBV7-8 and TRBJ2-1, with D perhaps TRBD1 (5 bases). Germline CDR1 reads SGHVS; CDR2 reads FQNEAQ. The length of the CDR3 is 14 residues. Deletions cut 5 bases from V and 10 bases from J, with 18 bases between. The CDR3, as DNA: TGTGCCAGCAGCGTCGCCTCCAGGGATCGCGAGCAGTTCTTC. Translation: CASSVASRDREQFF.

The chain recombines TRBV5-1 with TRBJ2-7, with a possible D match to TRBD2 (5 bases). The germline V and J ends were trimmed by 4 bases and 7 bases, with 21 bases remaining between them. This CDR3 has 15 residues. Germline CDR1 SGHRS, CDR2 YFSETQ. CDR3 in DNA: TGCGCCAGCAGCCAGGTCAGGACGCCCGAGGGAGAGCAGTACTTC. Its translation is CASSQVRTPEGEQYF.

The chain recombines TRBV7-2 with TRBJ2-1; D unclear. The germline V gene has CDR1 SGHTA and CDR2 FQGNSA. The V end was cut by 3 bases, the J end by 4 bases, with 10 bases between. This CDR3 is built from 14 residues. The CDR3 sequence is CASSFLTGYNEQFF. CDR3 DNA: TGTGCCAGCAGCTTCCTGACCGGGTACAATGAGCAGTTCTTC. Based on the CDR3 plus reference TRBV7-2 and TRBJ2-1, the full variable domain is GAGVSQSPSNKVTEKGKDVELRCDPISGHTALYWYRQSLGQGLEFLIYFQGNSAPDKSGLPSDRFSAERTGGSVSTLTIQRTQQEDSAVYLCASSFLTGYNEQFFGPGTRLTVL.

The J gene is TRBJ1-1, the V gene TRBV5-1; possibly TRBD1 for D (5 bases). The germline V gene has CDR1 SGHRS and CDR2 YFSETQ. The ends were cut back, 0 bases at V and 4 bases at J, with 10 bases in the middle. CDR3 size: 14 residues. The CDR3 DNA follows: TGCGCCAGCAGCTTGGCGGGGGGGAGCACTGAAGCTTTCTTT. This gives the protein CASSLAGGSTEAFF.

The chain couples TRBV12-5 to TRBJ1-1; D might be TRBD1 (6 bases). Germline assignment: CDR1 LGHNT and CDR2 FRNRAP. The V end lost 6 bases, the J end lost 5 bases, and 19 bases lay between the germline ends. The CDR3 is 15 residues long. The CDR3 nucleotides read TGTGCTAGTGGCCCCGTGGTGGGGGGGCGGACTGAAGCTTTCTTT. It specifies CASGPVVGGRTEAFF.

As to this clone: Different DNA sequences within this sample yield the same CDR3. This chain links TRBV3-1 (or the pseudogene TRBV3-2) with TRBJ1-3; D unclear. From germline, CDR1 is LGHDT and CDR2 YNNKEL (reference sequence). This CDR3 is built from 15 residues. The V end lost 3 bases, the J end lost 0 bases, and 9 bases lay between the germline ends. Here the CDR3 reads CASSQRGSSGNTIYF. The CDR3 nucleotides are TGTGCCAGCAGCCAGCGCGGAAGCTCTGGAAACACCATATATTTT.

The chain is built from TRBV19 and TRBJ2-3; 7 bases map to TRBD1. The CDR3 has 16 residues. With 5 bases clipped from V and 0 bases from J, the junction kept 8 bases outside the gene matches. The V gene's germline CDR1 is LNHDA and CDR2 SQIVND (reference sequence). CDR3 coding DNA: TGTGCCAGTAGTTTTGGACAGGTTTCTAGCACAGATACGCAGTATTTT. Translated: CASSFGQVSSTDTQYF.

V is TRBV11-2 and J is TRBJ2-1; D gene uncertain. Trimming removed 5 bases from V and 6 bases from J, with 5 bases in between. CDR3 length: 11 residues. Germline CDR1 and CDR2: SGHAT and FQNNGV. The CDR3 DNA sequence: TGTGCCAGCAGCCATTTCAATGAGCAGTTCTTC. Amino acids: CASSHFNEQFF.

The CDR3 here is CASSRGNEAFF. The CDR3 DNA is TGTGCCAGCAGTCGGGGGAATGAAGCTTTCTTT. The rearrangement uses TRBV6-5 and TRBJ1-1; perhaps TRBD1 as D (5 bases). With 5 bases removed from V and 7 bases from J, the gap between germline ends came to 8 bases. This CDR3 is 11 amino acids long. Germline V CDR1 and CDR2: MNHEY, SVGAGI.

V and J are TRBV28 and TRBJ2-4; TRBD2 aligns across 16 bases. V shed 6 bases and J 15 bases; nucleotides not matched to a gene: 11. The CDR3 is 15 residues long. Germline CDR1 is MDHEN and CDR2 is SYDVKM. CDR3 region: CASSDPGLAGGSSYF. The CDR3 DNA reads TGTGCCAGCAGCGATCCGGGACTAGCGGGAGGGTCGTCGTACTTC.

The V and J genes are TRBV6-5 and TRBJ1-2; TRBD1 matches 9 bases. The CDR3 length is 14 residues. CDR1 MNHEY and CDR2 SVGAGI come from the germline V gene. V lost 6 bases and J lost 7; bases outside the gene matches: 9. DNA of the CDR3: TGTGCCAGCAGCCACAGGGGGCGTTTGGGTGGCTACACCTTC. Amino acid sequence: CASSHRGRLGGYTF.

The chain uses TRBV7-9 and TRBJ1-1, with 7 bases lining up with TRBD1. Germline trimming cut 7 bases from V and 1 base from J; bases unmatched to any gene: 6. CDR3 length equals 14 residues. Germline values: CDR1 SEHNR, CDR2 FQNEAQ (reference sequence). The DNA of the CDR3 is TGTGCCAGCACCGCACAGGGGACGAACACTGAAGCTTTCTTT. Encoded protein: CASTAQGTNTEAFF.

A single count supports this clone. V is TRBV27 and J is TRBJ2-3; 8 bases are shared with TRBD2. Unmatched junction bases numbered 9, after V lost 2 bases and J lost 2 bases. Germline values: CDR1 MNHEY, CDR2 SMNVEV (reference sequence). This CDR3 comprises 17 residues. The CDR3 sequence: CASSLIRTSGPTDTQYF. The CDR3 DNA reads as TGTGCCAGCAGTTTAATCCGAACTAGCGGCCCCACAGATACGCAGTATTTT.

The chain links TRBV4-1 to TRBJ2-1; 7 bases match TRBD2. This CDR3 contains 16 residues. J lost 0 bases, V lost 0 bases, and 2 bases had no gene match. CDR1 and CDR2 (germline): MGHRA, YSYEKL. For the CDR3, the DNA is TGCGCCAGCAGCCAAGACACTAGCGCCTCCTACAATGAGCAGTTCTTC. It translates to CASSQDTSASYNEQFF.

This clone was observed a handful of times. The chain combines TRBV19 with TRBJ1-5; possibly TRBD1 for D (5 bases). This CDR3 region has 16 residues. Trimming pared 6 bases from V and 3 bases from J, leaving 18 bases between. In germline, CDR1 is LNHDA, CDR2 SQIVND (reference sequence). The CDR3 spells CASSLDISWNNQPQHF. CDR3 nucleotide sequence: TGTGCCAGTAGCTTGGACATCTCCTGGAACAATCAGCCCCAGCATTTT. Full variable domain (remainder filled in from reference TRBV19 and TRBJ1-5): DGGITQSPKYLFRKEGQNVTLSCEQNLNHDAMYWYRQDPGQGLRLIYYSQIVNDFQKGDIAEGYSVSREKKESFPLTVTSAQKNPTAFYLCASSLDISWNNQPQHFGDGTRLSIL.

The rearrangement uses TRBV28 and TRBJ2-7; TRBD2 agrees at 8 bases. Germline V lookup: CDR1 MDHEN, CDR2 SYDVKM. V was clipped by 3 bases and J by 2 bases; unmatched bases: 15. The CDR3 has 18 residues. The CDR3 DNA sequence: TGTGCCAGCAGTTTCATACTAGCGGTTCCACATCCCCCCTACGAGCAGTACTTC. Translation: CASSFILAVPHPPYEQYF.

This clone has just one count. The V call is TRBV3-1 (or the pseudogene TRBV3-2), the J call TRBJ1-1; perhaps TRBD1 as D (6 bases). This CDR3 has 14 amino acids. Trimming pared 0 bases from V and 8 bases from J, leaving 13 bases between. Germline CDR1 and CDR2: LGHDT and YNNKEL (reference sequence). CDR3 residues: CASSQDPGTLEAFF. The CDR3 DNA is TGTGCCAGCAGCCAAGATCCCGGGACACTAGAAGCTTTCTTT.

The chain employs TRBV11-2 and TRBJ1-1, with D possibly TRBD1 on 5 matching bases. This CDR3 is built from 12 residues. Trimming stripped 4 bases from V and 6 bases from J, with 9 bases between. In germline, CDR1 is SGHAT, CDR2 FQNNGV. The CDR3 sequence is CASSSQAPEAFF. The DNA of the CDR3 is TGTGCCAGCAGCTCACAGGCCCCTGAAGCTTTCTTT.

The J gene is TRBJ2-1, the V gene TRBV5-4; tentative D call: TRBD2 (7 bases). Trimming shortened V by 0 bases and J by 6 bases, and 16 bases separated the two germline ends. The germline gives CDR1 SGHNT, CDR2 YYREEE (reference sequence). The length of the CDR3 is 16 residues. CDR3 nucleotides: TGTGCCAGCAGCTTGGTAGGCGGGGGCGCCCTCAATGAGCAGTTCTTC. It codes for CASSLVGGGALNEQFF.

The chain employs TRBV19 and TRBJ1-5; TRBD1 matches 11 bases. J lost 2 bases, V lost 3 bases, and 12 bases had no gene match. Looked up from germline, CDR1 is LNHDA and CDR2 is SQIVND (reference sequence). This CDR3 comprises 19 residues. CDR3 region: CASSIRDRGTFIGNQPQHF. The CDR3 bases are TGTGCCAGTAGTATTAGGGACAGGGGGACCTTTATTGGCAATCAGCCCCAGCATTTT.

The chain combines TRBV20-1 with TRBJ1-2; no definite D call. Deletions cut 3 bases from V and 4 bases from J, with 9 bases between. Germline V gene data show CDR1 as DFQATT and CDR2 as SNEGSKA (reference sequence). The CDR3 covers 12 residues. CDR3 coding DNA: TGCAGTGCTAGTAAAGGAGGCTATGGCTACACCTTC. Residues: CSASKGGYGYTF.

V usage is TRBV5-1 and J usage is TRBJ1-1, with a weak D call TRBD1 (6 bases). Germline CDR1 and CDR2: SGHRS and YFSETQ. CDR3 length: 13 amino acids. V gave up 7 bases and J gave up 1 base, with 11 bases separating them. CDR3 nucleotide sequence: TGCGCCAGCTGGGGGGGCGGGAACACTGAAGCTTTCTTT. This translates into CASWGGGNTEAFF.

This clone showed up just a few times. The chain couples TRBV7-9 to TRBJ2-1; perhaps TRBD2 as D (6 bases). CDR3 length equals 12 residues. Trimming took off 8 bases at V and 7 bases at J, with 12 bases between the two ends. Germline assignment: CDR1 SEHNR and CDR2 FQNEAQ (reference sequence). CDR3 region: CASHDLANEQFF. CDR3 nucleotide sequence: TGTGCCAGCCATGACCTAGCGAATGAGCAGTTCTTC.

This rearrangement joins TRBV3-1 (or the pseudogene TRBV3-2) to TRBJ2-1; 8 bases align to TRBD2. The CDR3 runs to 13 residues. With 4 bases clipped from V and 9 bases from J, the junction kept 5 bases outside the gene matches. Per the germline V gene, CDR1 is LGHDT and CDR2 is YNNKEL (reference sequence). The CDR3 nucleotides are TGTGCCAGCAGCCTGACTAGCGACGGTGAGCAGTTCTTC. Translation gives CASSLTSDGEQFF.